This T cell receptor (beta chain) comes out of a study of cytotoxic CD8 clonotypes in ibrutinib-treated CLL. Whole-study findings and limits: Circulating CD8+ T-cell counts were tracked by baseline clonality, which exceeded that of age-matched healthy donors. Sampling times differed between sustained-remission and progressing patients. Stable or contracted on treatment, public clonotypes were also uncommon.

The CDR3 runs to 16 residues. The V end was cut by 1 base, the J end by 2 bases, with 12 bases between. Germline V CDR1 and CDR2: MGHRA, YSYEKL. Sequencing was designed to attain a depth spanning 1 in 200,000 to 1 in 1 million T cells. Libraries were prepared by immunoSEQ multiplex PCR; TCRdb keeps only in-frame clonotypes and omits some of them. The table has some 200,000 clones, more than 70% seen once; the top ten hold about 10%. For this clone: The antigen remains undetermined.

The material was PBMCs, obtained after 12 months of ibrutinib treatment. The V call is TRBV4-1, the J call TRBJ1-5; D gene ambiguous. This receptor was identified in a human donor with chronic lymphocytic leukemia. CDR3 nucleotide sequence: TGCGCCAGCAGCCAAGTTCGGCCCCGGGGCAATCAGCCCCAGCATTTT. It encodes CASSQVRPRGNQPQHF.